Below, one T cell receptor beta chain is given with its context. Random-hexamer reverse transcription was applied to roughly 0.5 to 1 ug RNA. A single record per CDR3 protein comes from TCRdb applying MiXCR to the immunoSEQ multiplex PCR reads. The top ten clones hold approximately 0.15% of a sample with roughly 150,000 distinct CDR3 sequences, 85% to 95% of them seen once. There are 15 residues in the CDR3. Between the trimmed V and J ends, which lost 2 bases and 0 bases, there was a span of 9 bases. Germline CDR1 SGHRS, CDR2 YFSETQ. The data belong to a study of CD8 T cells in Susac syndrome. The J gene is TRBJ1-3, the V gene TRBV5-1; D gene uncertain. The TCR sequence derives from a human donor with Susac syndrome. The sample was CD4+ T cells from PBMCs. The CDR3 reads CASSLASSSGNTIYF. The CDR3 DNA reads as TGCGCCAGCAGCTTAGCTTCTAGCTCTGGAAACACCATATATTTT.